The source of this TCR beta chain is a study of T-cell reconstitution after alpha-beta-depleted transplantation in children. A TCRbeta library incorporating unique molecular identifiers was prepared. Each CDR3 protein is one row after TCRdb ran MiXCR on the PCR reads. The table shows over 550,000 distinct CDR3 sequences, with about 10% occurring only once. Germline assignment: CDR1 SQVTM and CDR2 ANQGSEA. This CDR3 comprises 11 residues. This clonotype was observed a handful of times. The clonotype was recovered from a human donor who donated a stem cell graft to a child with acute myeloid leukemia. The genes are TRBV29-1 and TRBJ2-1; the D is unclear. This specimen consisted of PBMCs from the stem cell graft donor, obtained from the stem cell graft. The CDR3 here is CSPQSYNEQFF. The CDR3 bases are TGCTCCCCGCAATCCTACAATGAGCAGTTCTTC.